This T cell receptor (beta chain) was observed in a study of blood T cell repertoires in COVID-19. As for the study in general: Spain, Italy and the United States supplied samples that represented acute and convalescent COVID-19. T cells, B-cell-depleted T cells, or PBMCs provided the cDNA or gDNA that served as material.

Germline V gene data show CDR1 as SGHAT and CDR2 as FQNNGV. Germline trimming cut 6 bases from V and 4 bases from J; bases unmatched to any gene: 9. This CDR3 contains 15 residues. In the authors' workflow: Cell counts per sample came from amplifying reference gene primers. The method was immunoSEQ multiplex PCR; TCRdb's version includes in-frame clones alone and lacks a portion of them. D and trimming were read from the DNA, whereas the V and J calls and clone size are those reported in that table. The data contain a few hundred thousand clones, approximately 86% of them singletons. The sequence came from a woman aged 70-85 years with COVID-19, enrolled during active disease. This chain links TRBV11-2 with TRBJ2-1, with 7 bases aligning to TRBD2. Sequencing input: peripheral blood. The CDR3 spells CASSHAASGYNEQFF. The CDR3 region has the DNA TGTGCCAGCAGTCACGCTGCTAGCGGATACAATGAGCAGTTCTTC.